This passage covers 32 T cell receptor beta chains from one sample sequenced in a study of CD8+ T cells in alopecia areata. Sample treatment: oral pan-JAK inhibitor, 5-10 mg twice daily. RNA, once extracted, was reverse transcribed into cDNA for use as the sequencing template. Here immunoSEQ multiplex PCR was the method, and the copy in TCRdb shows in-frame clones only, minus some. The sample contains 200,000 to 250,000 clones, 35% to 40% of which appear only once. The material sequenced was CD4+ T cells sorted from blood, taken at approximately week 30, from a patient treated with tofacitinib. These receptors were taken from a human donor with alopecia areata.

This chain links TRBV15 with TRBJ1-1; no definite D call. The CDR3 is 13 amino acids. Germline lookup yields CDR1 LNHNV and CDR2 YYDKDF (reference sequence). The V and J ends lost 5 bases and 0 bases respectively, with 7 bases between them. The CDR3: CATSGGLNTEAFF. For the CDR3, the DNA is TGTGCCACCAGCGGAGGGTTGAACACTGAAGCTTTCTTT. Filled out from reference TRBV15 and TRBJ1-1, the complete variable domain reads DAMVIQNPRYQVTQFGKPVTLSCSQTLNHNVMYWYQQKSSQAPKLLFHYYDKDFNNEADTPDNFQSRRPNTSFCFLDIRSPGLGDTAMYLCATSGGLNTEAFFGQGTRLTVV.

This chain uses TRBV5-1 with TRBJ2-7; D is perhaps TRBD2 (6 bases). The CDR3 spans 15 residues. V was trimmed by 1 base and J by 3 bases, leaving 14 bases between them. Germline V lookup: CDR1 SGHRS, CDR2 YFSETQ. The chain's CDR3 is CASSLLEGRRYEQYF. The CDR3 DNA reads as TGCGCCAGCAGCTTGTTGGAGGGACGCCGCTACGAGCAGTACTTC.

The chain recombines TRBV4-1 with TRBJ1-2, with a possible D match to TRBD1 (5 bases). In germline, CDR1 is MGHRA, CDR2 YSYEKL. The CDR3 extends over 16 amino acids. V dropped 0 bases and J dropped 8 bases, with 19 bases sitting between them. The CDR3 is CASSQDNPPGMHGYTF. For the CDR3, the DNA is TGCGCCAGCAGCCAAGATAATCCCCCAGGGATGCACGGCTACACCTTC.

In regard to this clone: Other DNA sequences in the same sample also yield this CDR3. CDR3 in amino acids: CASSGEMNTEAFF. In DNA, the CDR3 is TGTGCCAGCAGTGGGGAGATGAACACTGAAGCTTTCTTT. V gene TRBV2 combines with J gene TRBJ1-1; D is uncertain. This CDR3 region has 13 residues. Germline CDR1 and CDR2: SNHLY and FYNNEI. V shed 4 bases and J shed 0 bases, with 6 bases lying between them.

V and J are TRBV6-1 and TRBJ2-5; TRBD1 agrees at 10 bases. CDR1 is MNHNS, CDR2 SASEGT, per germline. CDR3 length equals 15 residues. The V segment lost 8 bases and the J segment 5 bases; nucleotides outside the gene matches: 11. In DNA form, the CDR3 reads TGTGCCAGCGCCCCCACGACAGGGGGCCGCGAGACCCAGTACTTC. This translates into CASAPTTGGRETQYF.

The chain joins TRBV2 to TRBJ2-7; no clear D gene. Germline values: CDR1 SNHLY, CDR2 FYNNEI. Trimming pared 7 bases from V and 3 bases from J, leaving 4 bases between. The CDR3 extends over 10 amino acids. The CDR3, as DNA: TGTGCCAGCATGCGCTACGAGCAGTACTTC. Translated: CASMRYEQYF. Variable domain in full (rest from reference TRBV2 and TRBJ2-7): EPEVTQTPSHQVTQMGQEVILRCVPISNHLYFYWYRQILGQKVEFLVSFYNNEISEKSEIFDDQFSVERPDGSNFTLKIRSTKLEDSAMYFCASMRYEQYFGPGTRLTVT.

The chain couples TRBV6-5 to TRBJ1-5; TRBD1 might be the D (5 bases). This CDR3 contains 16 residues. Per germline, CDR1 MNHEY and CDR2 SVGAGI. V was cut by 0 bases and J by 4 bases, with 13 bases left in between. Here the CDR3 reads CASSYSRVFGNQPQHF. The CDR3 DNA sequence: TGTGCCAGCAGTTACTCCAGGGTTTTCGGAAATCAGCCCCAGCATTTT.

The rearrangement uses TRBV7-8 and TRBJ2-3; no reliable D call. This CDR3 comprises 16 residues. Trimming removed 1 base at V and 2 bases at J, with 13 bases between. Germline lookup yields CDR1 SGHVS and CDR2 FQNEAQ. CDR3 residues: CASSLVLYSTTDTQYF. CDR3 coding DNA: TGTGCCAGCAGCTTAGTACTGTACAGTACCACAGATACGCAGTATTTT.

The rearrangement links TRBV6-5 to TRBJ1-1, with 9 nucleotides matching TRBD1. The CDR3 has 14 residues. Per the germline V gene, CDR1 is MNHEY and CDR2 is SVGAGI. V dropped 6 bases and J dropped 4; count of bases not matched to a gene: 6. As DNA, the CDR3 is TGTGCCAGCAGCCCGAGGACAGGGGTCACTGAAGCTTTCTTT. Translation: CASSPRTGVTEAFF.

This clone was recorded a few times. Other DNA variants within this sample encode the same CDR3. The chain links TRBV29-1 to TRBJ2-7, with D tentatively TRBD1 (6 bases). Germline CDR1 SQVTM, CDR2 ANQGSEA. Deletions cut 4 bases from V and 3 bases from J, with 13 bases between. CDR3 length: 13 residues. This chain's CDR3 is CSVVGTGLYEQYF. The CDR3 region has the DNA TGCAGCGTTGTCGGAACAGGGCTCTACGAGCAGTACTTC.

This clone has more than one count but fewer than ten. V gene TRBV6-1 combines with J gene TRBJ2-7; 11 nucleotides line up with TRBD1. V dropped 6 bases and J dropped 5; count of bases not matched to a gene: 3. The germline V gene encodes CDR1 MNHNS and CDR2 SASEGT. The CDR3 extends over 13 amino acids. CDR3 DNA: TGTGCCAGCAGCTGGACAGGGGGCAACGAGCAGTACTTC. Its protein product is CASSWTGGNEQYF.

The V and J genes are TRBV30 and TRBJ2-1; 7 bases map to TRBD1. The CDR3 is 13 amino acids. V dropped 3 bases and J dropped 14; count of bases not matched to a gene: 13. Germline CDR1 and CDR2: GTSNPN and SVGIG (reference sequence). The CDR3 sequence is CAWRRGQIGKEFF. CDR3 nucleotide sequence: TGTGCCTGGAGGAGGGGGCAAATCGGCAAGGAGTTCTTC.

J is TRBJ2-1 and V is TRBV30; 7 nucleotides match TRBD1. The CDR3 consists of 11 residues. Trimming cost V 3 bases and J 12 bases; bases outside gene matches: 5. Germline V gene sequence: CDR1 GTSNPN, CDR2 SVGIG (reference sequence). Written as DNA, the CDR3 is TGTGCCTGGAGCCCCCGGGACAGGCAGTTCTTC. It translates to CAWSPRDRQFF. Full variable domain (rest looked up from reference TRBV30 and TRBJ2-1): SQTIHQWPATLVQPVGSPLSLECTVEGTSNPNLYWYRQAAGRGLQLLFYSVGIGQISSEVPQNLSASRPQDRQFILSSKKLLLSDSGFYLCAWSPRDRQFFGPGTRLTVL.

This clone was found a few times. The V gene is TRBV30, the J gene TRBJ2-2, with D perhaps matching TRBD2 (5 bases). CDR1 GTSNPN and CDR2 SVGIG come from the germline V gene (reference sequence). This CDR3 region has 14 residues. The CDR3 DNA is TGTGCACTAACCAGCGGAGGTTATGGCGGGGAGCTGTTTTTT. Translating gives CALTSGGYGGELFF.

Concerning this clone itself: This same CDR3 is encoded by further DNA sequences in the sample. The V call is TRBV30, the J call TRBJ2-7; D unclear. Germline loops: CDR1 GTSNPN, CDR2 SVGIG (reference sequence). The CDR3 runs 12 residues. Trimming stripped 0 bases from V and 0 bases from J, with 3 bases between. CDR3 amino acids: CAWSVSSYEQYF. CDR3 DNA sequence: TGTGCCTGGAGTGTCAGCTCCTACGAGCAGTACTTC.

The genes are TRBV5-1 and TRBJ2-1; tentatively, D is TRBD2 (6 bases). Germline V lookup: CDR1 SGHRS, CDR2 YFSETQ. Trimming pared 0 bases from V and 3 bases from J, leaving 10 bases between. The CDR3 has 15 amino acids. The DNA of the CDR3 is TGCGCCAGCAGCTTGGGGCTAGCGATCTACAATGAGCAGTTCTTC. It encodes CASSLGLAIYNEQFF.

This clone showed up just a few times. The chain combines TRBV7-8 with TRBJ2-7; tentative D call: TRBD2 (5 bases). CDR3 length: 13 amino acids. Germline lookup yields CDR1 SGHVS and CDR2 FQNEAQ. V dropped 1 base and J dropped 6 bases, with 10 bases sitting between them. This chain's CDR3 is CASSLDREFEQYF. The CDR3 nucleotides read TGTGCCAGCAGCTTAGATCGGGAATTCGAGCAGTACTTC. Filled out from reference TRBV7-8 and TRBJ2-7, the complete variable domain reads GAGVSQSPRYKVAKRGQDVALRCDPISGHVSLFWYQQALGQGPEFLTYFQNEAQLDKSGLPSDRFFAERPEGSVSTLKIQRTQQEDSAVYLCASSLDREFEQYFGPGTRLTVT.

The J gene is TRBJ2-7, the V gene TRBV5-1, with a tentative D call TRBD1 (6 bases). The CDR3 has 15 amino acids. Deletions cut 2 bases from V and 5 bases from J, with 17 bases between. CDR1 and CDR2 (germline): SGHRS, YFSETQ. The CDR3 loop is CASSLEWGLGNEQYF. The CDR3 nucleotides are TGCGCCAGCAGCTTAGAGTGGGGGCTCGGAAACGAGCAGTACTTC.

Regarding this clone: The junction differs from germline at one of its ends, possibly a read error. The chain combines TRBV6-1 with TRBJ1-3; TRBD1 matches at 7 bases. Germline CDR1 reads MNHNS; CDR2 reads SASEGT. This CDR3 spans 17 amino acids. CDR3 in DNA: TGTGCCAGCAGGGAAGCTTCAGGGGGTAGCTCTGGAAACACCATATATTTT. It is translated as CASREASGGSSGNTIYF.

The rearrangement links TRBV27 to TRBJ2-7; D gene uncertain. CDR1 is MNHEY, CDR2 SMNVEV, per germline (reference sequence). Trimming removed 2 bases from V and 5 bases from J, with 19 bases in between. The CDR3 loop spans 16 amino acids. This chain's CDR3 is CASSLILGGIVDEQYF. CDR3 coding DNA: TGTGCCAGCAGTTTAATTCTGGGTGGGATTGTGGACGAGCAGTACTTC.

Ten or more counts support this clone. This chain uses TRBV2 with TRBJ2-1; D is unclear. The CDR3 runs to 14 residues. Trimming left V 6 bases short and J 2 bases short, with 11 bases between. CDR1 and CDR2 (germline): SNHLY, FYNNEI. The CDR3 DNA reads as TGTGCCAGCAGCGTAGGTGGACCCTACAATGAGCAGTTCTTC. It yields the protein CASSVGGPYNEQFF.

In this sample, this clone turned up a few times. The chain carries TRBV2 and TRBJ1-2, with D perhaps TRBD1 (5 bases). The CDR3 runs to 12 residues. V lost 7 bases and J 2 bases, leaving 8 bases between the germline ends. Germline CDR1 and CDR2: SNHLY and FYNNEI. The CDR3 coding sequence is TGTGCCAGCATTCCAGGGAACTATGGCTACACCTTC. It specifies CASIPGNYGYTF.

This clone was seen only once. V usage is TRBV25-1 and J usage is TRBJ2-1; D not certain. The germline V and J ends were trimmed by 0 bases and 9 bases, with 9 bases remaining between them. CDR1 is MGHDK and CDR2 is SYGVNS in the germline V gene. There are 13 residues in the CDR3. CDR3 loop: CASSEYLHAEQFF. The CDR3 region has the DNA TGTGCCAGCAGTGAATATTTGCACGCTGAGCAGTTCTTC.

This clone appeared a few times. For the CDR3, the DNA is TGTGCCAGCCGGACGTGGGATTCACCCCTCCACTTT. Residues: CASRTWDSPLHF. The chain combines TRBV6-1 with TRBJ1-6; the D is unclear. The CDR3 has 12 residues. Per the germline V gene, CDR1 is MNHNS and CDR2 is SASEGT. V lost 8 bases, J lost 8 bases, and 10 bases lay in between.

The rearrangement joins TRBV7-2 to TRBJ1-6, with D tentatively TRBD1 (6 bases). Trimming cost V 2 bases and J 7 bases, with 12 bases left between them. This CDR3 is 15 amino acids long. Germline CDR1 is SGHTA and CDR2 is FQGNSA. CDR3 in DNA: TGTGCCAGCAGCTTAATGGGGGGGCGGAATTCACCCCTCCACTTT. Translating gives CASSLMGGRNSPLHF.

The chain employs TRBV4-1 and TRBJ1-1; TRBD1 agrees at 8 bases. V was clipped by 0 bases and J by 3 bases; unmatched bases: 12. The CDR3 totals 18 residues. The germline V gene encodes CDR1 MGHRA and CDR2 YSYEKL. In nucleotides, the CDR3 is TGCGCCAGCAGCCAAGATTCATTCACAGGGGGAGGGGACACTGAAGCTTTCTTT. The encoded protein is CASSQDSFTGGGDTEAFF.

The rearrangement joins TRBV7-2 to TRBJ2-3; D remains unclear. This CDR3 has 14 amino acids. Germline-derived CDR1 and CDR2 are SGHTA and FQGNSA. Trimming shortened V by 8 bases and J by 0 bases, and 12 bases separated the two germline ends. The DNA for the CDR3 is TGTGCCAGCGCCAACTACCTCAGCACAGATACGCAGTATTTT. Its protein is CASANYLSTDTQYF.

This clone was picked up one time. The chain has TRBV27 and TRBJ2-6; TRBD1 matches at 9 bases. With V trimmed by 2 bases and J by 2 bases, 1 base remained unmatched. CDR1 and CDR2 from the germline V gene are MNHEY and SMNVEV (reference sequence). The CDR3 has 16 residues. The CDR3 reads CASSLRTGAGANVLTF. CDR3 DNA sequence: TGTGCCAGCAGTTTACGGACAGGGGCTGGGGCCAACGTCCTGACTTTC.

The rearrangement uses TRBV11-2 and TRBJ2-7; D is possibly TRBD2 (6 bases). V lost 4 bases and J lost 3, with 19 bases in between. The CDR3 has 16 residues. CDR1 is SGHAT, CDR2 FQNNGV, per germline. The CDR3 nucleotides are TGTGCCAGCAGCTCTGGGCGGGGACGTTCCCTCTACGAGCAGTACTTC. Its translation: CASSSGRGRSLYEQYF.

The table lists this clone with a few counts. This chain's CDR3 is CSAGRGYEQYF. DNA of the CDR3: TGCAGTGCTGGCCGTGGCTACGAGCAGTACTTC. V gene TRBV20-1 combines with J gene TRBJ2-7; D gene unclear. The germline V gene encodes CDR1 DFQATT and CDR2 SNEGSKA (reference sequence). The CDR3 extends over 11 amino acids. Trimming pared 5 bases from V and 3 bases from J, leaving 8 bases between.

The sample holds one count of this clone. The rearrangement joins TRBV30 to TRBJ1-2, with TRBD1 as a possible D gene (6 bases). The V gene's germline CDR1 is GTSNPN and CDR2 SVGIG (reference sequence). This CDR3 has 11 amino acids. Trimming cost V 8 bases and J 14 bases, with 21 bases left between them. CDR3 residues: CAEGESRSYTF. CDR3 DNA: TGTGCCGAGGGGGAATCTAGGTCATATACCTTC.

The rearrangement uses TRBV25-1 and TRBJ2-2; tentative D call: TRBD1 (5 bases). Trimming cost V 0 bases and J 0 bases, with 14 bases left between them. CDR1 and CDR2 from the germline V gene are MGHDK and SYGVNS. The CDR3 extends over 18 amino acids. The CDR3, as DNA: TGTGCCAGCAGTGAATATTTGGGTGCGACAGCGAACACCGGGGAGCTGTTTTTT. This gives the protein CASSEYLGATANTGELFF.